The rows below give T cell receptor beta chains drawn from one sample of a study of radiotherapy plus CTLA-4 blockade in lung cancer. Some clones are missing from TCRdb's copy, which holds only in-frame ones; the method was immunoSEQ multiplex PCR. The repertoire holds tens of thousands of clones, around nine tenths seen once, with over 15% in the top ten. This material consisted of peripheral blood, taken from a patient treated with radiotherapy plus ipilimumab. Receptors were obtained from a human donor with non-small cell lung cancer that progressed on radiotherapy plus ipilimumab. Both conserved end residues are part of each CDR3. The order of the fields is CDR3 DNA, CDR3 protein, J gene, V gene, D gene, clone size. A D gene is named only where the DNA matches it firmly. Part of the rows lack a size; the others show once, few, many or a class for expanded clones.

CDR3 DNA: TGTGCCTGGAGGGGACAAGGGGGTTACGAGCAGTACTTC
CDR3 protein: CAWRGQGGYEQYF
J gene: TRBJ2-7
V gene: TRBV30
D gene: NA
clone size: NA

CDR3 DNA: TGTGCCAGCTCACCACCGAGAAAGCGGGAGAACCAAGAGACCCAGTACTTC
CDR3 protein: CASSPPRKRENQETQYF
J gene: TRBJ2-5
V gene: TRBV18
D gene: TRBD2
clone size: NA

CDR3 DNA: TGTGCCAGCAGCTTAGCGGGCAGCTACGAGCAGTACTTC
CDR3 protein: CASSLAGSYEQYF
J gene: TRBJ2-7
V gene: TRBV7-8
D gene: NA
clone size: NA

CDR3 DNA: TGTGCCAGCAGCTTAGAAGGGACAGAGACCCAGTACTTC
CDR3 protein: CASSLEGTETQYF
J gene: TRBJ2-5
V gene: TRBV11-2
D gene: NA
clone size: NA

CDR3 DNA: TGTGCCAGCAGCTTAGATGATGCGAGCTCCTACAATGAGCAGTTCTTC
CDR3 protein: CASSLDDASSYNEQFF
J gene: TRBJ2-1
V gene: TRBV11-2
D gene: NA
clone size: once

CDR3 DNA: TGCGCCAGCAGCCAGAATCTTCGCTCCTATAATTCACCCCTCCACTTT
CDR3 protein: CASSQNLRSYNSPLHF
J gene: TRBJ1-6
V gene: TRBV4-3
D gene: NA
clone size: NA

CDR3 DNA: TGTGCCAGCAGCTTGTGGACTAGCGGGAGTTACGAGCAGTACTTC
CDR3 protein: CASSLWTSGSYEQYF
J gene: TRBJ2-7
V gene: TRBV5-4
D gene: TRBD2
clone size: NA

CDR3 DNA: TGTGCCAGCAGCCAAGATCTGATGACCGGCCTTGGAAACACCATATATTTT
CDR3 protein: CASSQDLMTGLGNTIYF
J gene: TRBJ1-3
V gene: TRBV14
D gene: NA
clone size: NA

CDR3 DNA: TGTGCCAGCAGCTTAGGTGGGACTGGCACAGATACGCAGTATTTT
CDR3 protein: CASSLGGTGTDTQYF
J gene: TRBJ2-3
V gene: TRBV7-2
D gene: NA
clone size: NA

CDR3 DNA: TGTGCCAGCACCGAGTTCTCGGGGACTGAAGCTTTCTTT
CDR3 protein: CASTEFSGTEAFF
J gene: TRBJ1-1
V gene: TRBV7-2
D gene: NA
clone size: NA

CDR3 DNA: TGTGCCAGCAGTGTGGGGACAGGGACCCTAAACTACGAGCAGTACTTC
CDR3 protein: CASSVGTGTLNYEQYF
J gene: TRBJ2-7
V gene: TRBV6-1
D gene: TRBD1
clone size: NA

CDR3 DNA: TGTGCCAGCAGTGAAGGTTGGGGCTACACCTTC
CDR3 protein: CASSEGWGYTF
J gene: TRBJ1-2
V gene: TRBV6-1
D gene: NA
clone size: NA

CDR3 DNA: TGTGCCAGCAGTGAATTTCGTCTTGAAAAACTGTTTTTT
CDR3 protein: CASSEFRLEKLFF
J gene: TRBJ1-4
V gene: TRBV28
D gene: NA
clone size: NA

CDR3 DNA: TGTGCCAGCAGTGTTCGACCTGGGGTCCCCCTCCACTTT
CDR3 protein: CASSVRPGVPLHF
J gene: TRBJ1-6
V gene: TRBV6-5
D gene: NA
clone size: NA

CDR3 DNA: TGTGCCAGCAGCTTGCGTGGGGGGAGCTCTGGAAACACCATATATTTT
CDR3 protein: CASSLRGGSSGNTIYF
J gene: TRBJ1-3
V gene: TRBV5-6
D gene: NA
clone size: NA

CDR3 DNA: TGTGCCAGCAGATCCCCCCCCGGGACTAGCGGGGACAATGAGCAGTTCTTC
CDR3 protein: CASRSPPGTSGDNEQFF
J gene: TRBJ2-1
V gene: TRBV11-2
D gene: TRBD2
clone size: NA

CDR3 DNA: TGTGCCAGCAGCCCAAATGTGGGGGGGGAGACCCAGTACTTC
CDR3 protein: CASSPNVGGETQYF
J gene: TRBJ2-5
V gene: TRBV4-2
D gene: TRBD2
clone size: few

CDR3 DNA: TGCGCCAGCACAAAGACGGCGGGAGCTGAGACCCAGTACTTC
CDR3 protein: CASTKTAGAETQYF
J gene: TRBJ2-5
V gene: TRBV5-1
D gene: TRBD2
clone size: NA

CDR3 DNA: TGTGCCAGCAGTTTAGGACTGGGGAATAGCAATCAGCCCCAGCATTTT
CDR3 protein: CASSLGLGNSNQPQHF
J gene: TRBJ1-5
V gene: TRBV27
D gene: NA
clone size: NA

CDR3 DNA: TGTGCCAGCACCGGACACCTGAACACTGAAGCTTTCTTT
CDR3 protein: CASTGHLNTEAFF
J gene: TRBJ1-1
V gene: TRBV6-5
D gene: NA
clone size: once

CDR3 DNA: TGCGCCAGCAGCTTGGCGGGGACAGGGGCGAACACTGAAGCTTTCTTT
CDR3 protein: CASSLAGTGANTEAFF
J gene: TRBJ1-1
V gene: TRBV5-1
D gene: TRBD1
clone size: NA

CDR3 DNA: TGTGCCAGCAGTGAAGCAGGTGTACAAGAGACCCAGTACTTC
CDR3 protein: CASSEAGVQETQYF
J gene: TRBJ2-5
V gene: TRBV6-1
D gene: NA
clone size: once

CDR3 DNA: TGCGCCAGCAGCTTAGACGCCTACCCCACCTACAATGAGCAGTTCTTC
CDR3 protein: CASSLDAYPTYNEQFF
J gene: TRBJ2-1
V gene: TRBV5-1
D gene: NA
clone size: NA

CDR3 DNA: TGTGCCAGCCCTCGGAGGGCCGGATCCTACGAGCAGTACTTC
CDR3 protein: CASPRRAGSYEQYF
J gene: TRBJ2-7
V gene: TRBV7-3
D gene: NA
clone size: NA

CDR3 DNA: TGTGCCAGTAGTTTTATAGGGATCGCGGGGGTCACTGAAGCTTTCTTT
CDR3 protein: CASSFIGIAGVTEAFF
J gene: TRBJ1-1
V gene: TRBV19
D gene: NA
clone size: NA

CDR3 DNA: TGTGCCAGCAGTCCGACAGGGGAGTCGGTTGAAAAACTGTTTTTT
CDR3 protein: CASSPTGESVEKLFF
J gene: TRBJ1-4
V gene: TRBV28
D gene: TRBD1
clone size: NA

CDR3 DNA: TGTGCCTGGAGTGTGGCAGGGGGCATTGGCACTGAAGCTTTCTTT
CDR3 protein: CAWSVAGGIGTEAFF
J gene: TRBJ1-1
V gene: TRBV30
D gene: TRBD1
clone size: NA

CDR3 DNA: TGCAGCGTCGCACCTCGTGGGGTGTACGAGCAGTACTTC
CDR3 protein: CSVAPRGVYEQYF
J gene: TRBJ2-7
V gene: TRBV29-1
D gene: NA
clone size: NA

CDR3 DNA: TGCGCCAGCAGCGCGATAAGCACAGATACGCAGTATTTT
CDR3 protein: CASSAISTDTQYF
J gene: TRBJ2-3
V gene: TRBV5-1
D gene: NA
clone size: NA

CDR3 DNA: TGTGCCTGGAGTGTGGTGAGGGAAGTCTCTGGAAACACCATATATTTT
CDR3 protein: CAWSVVREVSGNTIYF
J gene: TRBJ1-3
V gene: TRBV30
D gene: NA
clone size: once

CDR3 DNA: TGTGCCAGCGTCCGACAGGGGAACACTGAAGCTTTCTTT
CDR3 protein: CASVRQGNTEAFF
J gene: TRBJ1-1
V gene: TRBV19
D gene: TRBD1
clone size: NA

CDR3 DNA: TGTGCCTGGAGTTCTGAGGGGCAGCTTCTAAGCAATCAGCCCCAGCATTTT
CDR3 protein: CAWSSEGQLLSNQPQHF
J gene: TRBJ1-5
V gene: TRBV30
D gene: NA
clone size: NA

CDR3 DNA: TGTGCCAGCAGTTTAAAATCGACTCGTGCCCTTAATGAGCAGTTCTTC
CDR3 protein: CASSLKSTRALNEQFF
J gene: TRBJ2-1
V gene: TRBV27
D gene: NA
clone size: few

CDR3 DNA: TGTGCCAGCAGCCCCCGGACTAGCGGGGTCTATGAGCAGTTCTTC
CDR3 protein: CASSPRTSGVYEQFF
J gene: TRBJ2-1
V gene: TRBV11-2
D gene: TRBD2
clone size: NA

CDR3 DNA: TGTGCCAGCAGTTCCAATTCACCCCTCCACTTT
CDR3 protein: CASSSNSPLHF
J gene: TRBJ1-6
V gene: TRBV28
D gene: NA
clone size: NA

CDR3 DNA: TGTGCCAGTAGTATACAGGGCCGGAAGAACACTGAAGCTTTCTTT
CDR3 protein: CASSIQGRKNTEAFF
J gene: TRBJ1-1
V gene: TRBV19
D gene: NA
clone size: NA

CDR3 DNA: TGTGCCAGCAGTTACTCCGCAGGGGGCGCATCAGAAAAACTGTTTTTT
CDR3 protein: CASSYSAGGASEKLFF
J gene: TRBJ1-4
V gene: TRBV6-5
D gene: TRBD1
clone size: NA

CDR3 DNA: TGCGCCAGCAGCTTGGTAAGGGACCTCCCGAGGCCCAACAATGAGCAGTTCTTC
CDR3 protein: CASSLVRDLPRPNNEQFF
J gene: TRBJ2-1
V gene: TRBV5-1
D gene: NA
clone size: NA

CDR3 DNA: TGTGCCAGCAGCTTGGTTATCGGCAGGAACACCGGGGAGCTGTTTTTT
CDR3 protein: CASSLVIGRNTGELFF
J gene: TRBJ2-2
V gene: TRBV5-6
D gene: NA
clone size: NA

CDR3 DNA: TGTGCCACTGAGACAGGCGGGGGTACGCAGTATTTT
CDR3 protein: CATETGGGTQYF
J gene: TRBJ2-3
V gene: TRBV6-5
D gene: NA
clone size: NA

CDR3 DNA: TGTGCCAGCAGCTCTAACCGGGACTCTGGAAACACCATATATTTT
CDR3 protein: CASSSNRDSGNTIYF
J gene: TRBJ1-3
V gene: TRBV7-9
D gene: NA
clone size: once

CDR3 DNA: TGTGCCAGCAGTTTAGTGGGACAGGGACATGGCTACACCTTC
CDR3 protein: CASSLVGQGHGYTF
J gene: TRBJ1-2
V gene: TRBV27
D gene: TRBD1
clone size: NA

CDR3 DNA: TGCAGCGTCGAAGGTTCGGACAGGGGAACCAATGAGCAGTTCTTC
CDR3 protein: CSVEGSDRGTNEQFF
J gene: TRBJ2-1
V gene: TRBV29-1
D gene: TRBD1
clone size: NA

CDR3 DNA: TGTGCCAGCTCCACAGGGTCAGGGAAGGTGGAGACCCAGTACTTC
CDR3 protein: CASSTGSGKVETQYF
J gene: TRBJ2-5
V gene: TRBV7-9
D gene: NA
clone size: once

CDR3 DNA: TGTGCCAGCAGCTTGCTCTCGCGGGGGGGCCGAAGGAATGAGCAGTTCTTC
CDR3 protein: CASSLLSRGGRRNEQFF
J gene: TRBJ2-1
V gene: TRBV13
D gene: TRBD2
clone size: once

CDR3 DNA: TGTGCCAGTAGTGATGCTAGAAGGGAGACCCAGTACTTC
CDR3 protein: CASSDARRETQYF
J gene: TRBJ2-5
V gene: TRBV19
D gene: NA
clone size: NA

CDR3 DNA: TGTGCCAGCAGCTTCGAAACCGAATCTAGGCAGTACTTC
CDR3 protein: CASSFETESRQYF
J gene: TRBJ2-7
V gene: TRBV7-3
D gene: NA
clone size: medium-sized

CDR3 DNA: TGTGCCAGCAGCCCCGGGGAGTTCAATGAAAAACTGTTTTTT
CDR3 protein: CASSPGEFNEKLFF
J gene: TRBJ1-4
V gene: TRBV6-1
D gene: NA
clone size: NA

CDR3 DNA: TGTGCCAGCAGTGACGAGGGGGACTCTCGGAACTTC
CDR3 protein: CASSDEGDSRNF
J gene: TRBJ2-7
V gene: TRBV2
D gene: NA
clone size: NA

CDR3 DNA: TGTGCCAGCAGCGAATGGACGGACCCATGGGAGCAGTTCTTC
CDR3 protein: CASSEWTDPWEQFF
J gene: TRBJ2-1
V gene: TRBV7-9
D gene: NA
clone size: NA

CDR3 DNA: TGTGCCAGCAGGCCCTTCGGGGAGCTGTTTTTT
CDR3 protein: CASRPFGELFF
J gene: TRBJ2-2
V gene: TRBV7-9
D gene: NA
clone size: NA

CDR3 DNA: TGTGCCTGGAGTGTTCAGGGAAGGGGCAATCAGCCCCAGCATTTT
CDR3 protein: CAWSVQGRGNQPQHF
J gene: TRBJ1-5
V gene: TRBV30
D gene: NA
clone size: NA